What follows describes a single T cell receptor (beta chain). This sample is drawn from a study of early stage breast cancer tumors. Study context: Of some 17 invasive breast tumors, about a dozen were hormone receptor-positive, HER2-negative.

The trim removed 3 bases at V and 7 bases at J, leaving 2 bases unmatched. The CDR3 loop spans 13 amino acids. CDR1 SGHAT and CDR2 FQDESV come from the germline V gene (reference sequence). The table came from immunoSEQ multiplex PCR; TCRdb's copy has only in-frame clones and leaves some out. The sample includes 30,000 or so clones, almost 75% of them seen just once. The chain employs TRBV11-1 and TRBJ2-1; 8 bases align to TRBD1. The specimen sequenced was blood. The TCR was taken from a person aged 35-50 years with breast cancer. In nucleotides, the CDR3 is TGTGCCAGCAGCTTGACAGGGGTTAATGAGCAGTTCTTC. Encoded protein: CASSLTGVNEQFF.